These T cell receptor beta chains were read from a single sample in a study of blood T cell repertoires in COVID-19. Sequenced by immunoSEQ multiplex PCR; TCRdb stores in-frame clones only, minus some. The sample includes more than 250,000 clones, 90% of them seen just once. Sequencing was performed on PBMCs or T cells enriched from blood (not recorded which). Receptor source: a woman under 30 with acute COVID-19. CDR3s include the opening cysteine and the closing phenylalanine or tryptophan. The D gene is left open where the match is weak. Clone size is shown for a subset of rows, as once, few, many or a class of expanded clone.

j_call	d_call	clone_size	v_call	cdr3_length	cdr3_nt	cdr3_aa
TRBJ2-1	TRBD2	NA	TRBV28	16	TGTGCCAGCAGTTCCAGTAGCGGGAGGGCCGACAATGAGCAGTTCTTC	CASSSSSGRADNEQFF
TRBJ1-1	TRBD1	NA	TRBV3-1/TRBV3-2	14	TGTGCCAGCAGCCAAGGGGACAGGAACACTGAAGCTTTCTTT	CASSQGDRNTEAFF
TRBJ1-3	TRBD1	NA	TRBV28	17	TGTGCCAGCAGTTTATTCGCCGGGACAGGGGCTGGAAACACCATATATTTT	CASSLFAGTGAGNTIYF
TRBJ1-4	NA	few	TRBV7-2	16	TGTGCCAGCAGCTTATCTCTTACAGCATCTAATGAAAAACTGTTTTTT	CASSLSLTASNEKLFF
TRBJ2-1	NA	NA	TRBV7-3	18	TGTGCCAGCAGCTTAACCCCGCGTGGTACCCACTCCTACAATGAGCAGTTCTTC	CASSLTPRGTHSYNEQFF
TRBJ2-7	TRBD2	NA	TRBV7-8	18	TGTGCCAGCAGCTCCGGGACTAGCGGGGTCCCACAACTCTACGAGCAGTACTTC	CASSSGTSGVPQLYEQYF
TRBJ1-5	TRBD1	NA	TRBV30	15	TGTGCCTGGAGTGTAGTCACAGGGGTCAATCAGCCCCAGCATTTT	CAWSVVTGVNQPQHF
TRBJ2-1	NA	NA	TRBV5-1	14	TGCGCCAGCAGCTTAGCTAGCTCCTACAATGAGCAGTTCTTC	CASSLASSYNEQFF
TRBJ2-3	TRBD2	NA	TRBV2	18	TGTGCCAGCAGTGGGGCCTTAGCGGGATTGGCTAGCACAGATACGCAGTATTTT	CASSGALAGLASTDTQYF
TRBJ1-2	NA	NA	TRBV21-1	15	TGTGCCAGCAGCGAACCGGGACACCGAAACTATGGCTACACCTTC	CASSEPGHRNYGYTF
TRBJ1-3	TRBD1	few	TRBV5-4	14	TGTGCCAGCAGCCGCGACAGGGTTGGGAACACCATATATTTT	CASSRDRVGNTIYF
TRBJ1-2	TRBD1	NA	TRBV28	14	TGTGCCAGCAGTTTAGGGCAGGGGGCTTATGAGGGGACCTTC	CASSLGQGAYEGTF
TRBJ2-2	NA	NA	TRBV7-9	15	TGTGCCAGCAGCTTAGACCTAACGAACACCGGGGAGCTGTTTTTT	CASSLDLTNTGELFF
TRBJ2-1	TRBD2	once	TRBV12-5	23	TGTGCTAGTGGTTTGGACTCAGGTTGGGGGTTAACTAGCGGGAGGGCCTCCTACAATGAGCAGTTCTTC	CASGLDSGWGLTSGRASYNEQFF
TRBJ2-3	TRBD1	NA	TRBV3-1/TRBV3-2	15	TGTGCCAGCAGCCGTGGACAGGGTGGCACAGATACGCAGTATTTT	CASSRGQGGTDTQYF
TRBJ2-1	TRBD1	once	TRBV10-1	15	TGCGCCAGCAGCCTGGGACAGGTAACCTTCAATGAGCAGTTCTTC	CASSLGQVTFNEQFF
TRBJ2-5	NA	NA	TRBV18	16	TGTGCCAGCTCACCGAACACCGGGACTTTCCAAGAGACCCAGTACTTC	CASSPNTGTFQETQYF
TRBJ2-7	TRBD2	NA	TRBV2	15	TGTGCCAGCAGAAGCAAGCGGGAGGGACTCTACGAGCAGTACTTC	CASRSKREGLYEQYF
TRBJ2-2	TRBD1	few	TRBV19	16	TGTGCCAGCACTCTGCTGAGGACAGGGAGAACCGGGGAGCTGTTTTTT	CASTLLRTGRTGELFF
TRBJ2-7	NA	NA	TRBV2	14	TGTGCCAGCAGATCAGACAGTGTCTCCTACGAGCAGTACTTC	CASRSDSVSYEQYF
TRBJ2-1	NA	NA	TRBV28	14	TGTGCCAGCAGTTTATCCGGGGGAAACAATGAGCAGTTCTTC	CASSLSGGNNEQFF
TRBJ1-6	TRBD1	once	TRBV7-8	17	TGTGCCAGCAGCTTGGCTTACAGGGGGCGGGATAATTCACCCCTCCACTTT	CASSLAYRGRDNSPLHF
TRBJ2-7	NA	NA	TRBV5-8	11	TGTGCCGGCGGGATCTCTGCTGAGCAGTACTTC	CAGGISAEQYF
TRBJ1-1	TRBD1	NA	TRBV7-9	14	TGTGCCAGCAGCTGGGTACAGGGGGGCCATGAAGCTTTCTTT	CASSWVQGGHEAFF
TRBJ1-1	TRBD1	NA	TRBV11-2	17	TGTGCCAGCAGCTTAGTCGGACAGGGTGGCACGAACACTGAAGCTTTCTTT	CASSLVGQGGTNTEAFF
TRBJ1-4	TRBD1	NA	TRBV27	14	TGTGCCAGCAGTAAAACAGGGGCGTACGAAAAACTGTTTTTT	CASSKTGAYEKLFF